This TCR beta chain was found in a study of blood T cell repertoires in COVID-19. The germline CDR1 and CDR2 sequences are GTSNPN and SVGIG (reference sequence). With 3 bases removed from V and 9 bases from J, the gap between germline ends came to 12 bases. The CDR3 extends over 13 amino acids. In the original processing: Reference gene primer amplification yielded estimated nucleated cell counts. Some clones are missing from TCRdb's copy, which holds only in-frame ones; the method was immunoSEQ multiplex PCR. The DNA gave D and trimming, while V, J and clone size come from that table. Here the sample spans about 500,000 clones, approximately 92% being singletons.

This TCR derives from a man younger than 30 with COVID-19, enrolled during active disease. Material: peripheral blood. The rearrangement links TRBV30 to TRBJ1-6; perhaps TRBD1 as D (6 bases). The DNA for the CDR3 is TGTGCCTGGAGCTTGGGGGCTAGTTCACCCCTCCACTTT. The encoded protein is CAWSLGASSPLHF.